These 30 T cell receptor beta chains were sequenced from one sample in a study of identical twins. TCRdb recomputed calls from the 5' RACE reads with MiXCR, one row per CDR3 protein. This table holds about 530,000 distinct CDR3 sequences, nearly 15% found once. This same sample was also taken into another study, of yellow fever vaccine responses in identical twins.

Sequenced input: CD4+ T cells sorted from blood. Receptors were obtained from a woman in her late teens or twenties in good health.

This chain connects TRBV20-1 to TRBJ2-1; 13 bases line up with TRBD2. CDR3 length: 15 residues. From germline, CDR1 is DFQATT and CDR2 SNEGSKA (reference sequence). With 2 bases clipped from V and 13 bases from J, the junction kept 11 bases outside the gene matches. CDR3 residues: CSARKLAGGLGDQFF. In nucleotides, the CDR3 is TGCAGTGCTAGAAAACTAGCGGGAGGGCTGGGTGATCAGTTCTTC.

This clonotype was observed a handful of times. The chain couples TRBV7-3 to TRBJ2-3; D not certain. The V end was cut by 1 base, the J end by 0 bases, with 5 bases between. The CDR3 loop spans 14 amino acids. The germline V gene has CDR1 SGHTA and CDR2 FQGTGA. The CDR3 region is CASSLRDSTDTQYF. CDR3 bases: TGTGCCAGCAGCTTAAGAGATAGCACAGATACGCAGTATTTT.

This clonotype was picked up a small number of times. The chain uses TRBV12-3 or TRBV12-4 and TRBJ2-7; TRBD1 matches at 8 bases. The CDR3 has 15 residues. Germline trimming cut 6 bases from V and 4 bases from J; bases unmatched to any gene: 11. Here the CDR3 reads CASSPRGQGVYEQYF. Written as DNA, the CDR3 is TGTGCCAGCAGCCCCAGGGGGCAGGGGGTATACGAGCAGTACTTC.

The gene calls are TRBV7-6 and TRBJ2-5; the D gene is possibly TRBD2 (5 bases). CDR1 and CDR2 (germline): SGHVS, FNYEAQ. The CDR3 consists of 15 residues. V was shortened by 1 base and J by 4 bases, with 13 bases between the two germline ends. CDR3 amino acids: CASSLGGAGRETQYF. The CDR3 bases are TGTGCCAGCAGCTTAGGGGGAGCAGGTAGAGAGACCCAGTACTTC.

This chain links TRBV12-3 or TRBV12-4 with TRBJ2-1, with no clear D. V was cut by 0 bases and J by 2 bases, with 11 bases left in between. CDR3 size: 16 residues. The CDR3 DNA reads as TGTGCCAGCAGTTTAGCGCGTAGCAGAACCTACAATGAGCAGTTCTTC. This gives the protein CASSLARSRTYNEQFF.

This clonotype turned up a few times. The gene calls are TRBV5-1 and TRBJ2-3, with TRBD2 matching over 10 bases. From germline, CDR1 is SGHRS and CDR2 YFSETQ. The CDR3 consists of 15 residues. Trimming cost V 1 base and J 6 bases; bases outside gene matches: 5. This chain's CDR3 is CASSLSSGSMDTQYF. The CDR3 DNA reads TGCGCCAGCAGCTTGTCTAGCGGGAGTATGGATACGCAGTATTTT. Variable domain in full (rest from reference TRBV5-1 and TRBJ2-3): KAGVTQTPRYLIKTRGQQVTLSCSPISGHRSVSWYQQTPGQGLQFLFEYFSETQRNKGNFPGRFSGRQFSNSRSEMNVSTLELGDSALYLCASSLSSGSMDTQYFGPGTRLTVL.

The V and J genes are TRBV3-1 and TRBJ2-1; 9 nucleotides match TRBD2. Germline V gene data show CDR1 as LGHDT and CDR2 as YNNKEL (reference sequence). V lost 3 bases to trimming and J lost 12 bases; unmatched junction nucleotides: 12. This CDR3 has 15 amino acids. In nucleotides, the CDR3 is TGTGCCAGCAGCCATTCGACTAGCGGTTGGTTAGGGCAGTTCTTC. It is translated as CASSHSTSGWLGQFF.

This clonotype turned up a few times. This chain connects TRBV5-1 to TRBJ1-6, with 7 bases fitting TRBD1. Germline V CDR1 and CDR2: SGHRS, YFSETQ. V trimming: 4 bases; J trimming: 7 bases; junction bases outside the gene matches: 5. The CDR3 extends over 14 amino acids. CDR3 protein: CASSPGQTNSPLHF. CDR3 sequence (DNA): TGCGCCAGCAGCCCGGGACAGACCAATTCACCCCTCCACTTT.

This clonotype showed up just a few times. The genes are TRBV10-3 and TRBJ2-1; 15 bases align to TRBD2. Germline CDR1 is ENHRY and CDR2 is SYGVKD. The CDR3 has 19 residues. J was trimmed by 0 bases and V by 0 bases; bases with no gene match: 3. The CDR3 region is CAISESGTSGRSSYNEQFF. CDR3 nucleotides: TGTGCCATCAGTGAGTCCGGGACTAGCGGGAGGAGCTCCTACAATGAGCAGTTCTTC.

The rearrangement uses TRBV5-1 and TRBJ2-7; 10 bases are shared with TRBD2. V was clipped by 7 bases and J by 2 bases; unmatched bases: 9. Germline V gives CDR1 SGHRS, CDR2 YFSETQ. The CDR3 extends over 15 amino acids. CDR3 protein: CASAIGSGGAYEQYV. The CDR3 DNA follows: TGCGCCAGCGCAATCGGGAGCGGGGGGGCCTACGAGCAGTACGTC.

This clonotype appeared a few times. The chain has TRBV27 and TRBJ1-2; D perhaps matches TRBD1 (5 bases). The CDR3 consists of 13 residues. The germline CDR1 and CDR2 sequences are MNHEY and SMNVEV (reference sequence). V lost 6 bases to trimming and J lost 3 bases, with 11 bases between them. The CDR3 spells CASSPGFYYGYTF. The CDR3 nucleotides are TGTGCCAGCAGCCCAGGGTTTTACTATGGCTACACCTTC.

A few counts support this clonotype. The V call is TRBV5-1, the J call TRBJ2-1; D unclear. The CDR3 covers 14 residues. Per the germline V gene, CDR1 is SGHRS and CDR2 is YFSETQ. V was pared by 4 bases and J by 3 bases, with 11 bases between. As DNA, the CDR3 is TGCGCCAGCAGCGCCGAAGGATACTACAATGAGCAGTTCTTC. Protein sequence: CASSAEGYYNEQFF.

The table lists this clonotype with a few counts. This sequence joins TRBV21-1 and TRBJ1-4. TRBV21-1 is flagged as a pseudogene. CDR3 length: 11 amino acids. CDR3 loop: CASSKDKKLFF. The DNA for the CDR3 is TGTGCCAGCAGCAAAGATAAAAAACTGTTTTTT.

This clonotype was counted at least ten times. The rearrangement links TRBV5-1 to TRBJ1-1; D uncertain. The CDR3 contains 14 residues. Germline V gives CDR1 SGHRS, CDR2 YFSETQ. Deletions cut 3 bases from V and 1 base from J, with 10 bases between. The CDR3 reads CASSSSAGNTEAFF. CDR3 coding DNA: TGCGCCAGCAGCTCCTCGGCGGGGAACACTGAAGCTTTCTTT. Full variable domain (rest looked up from reference TRBV5-1 and TRBJ1-1): KAGVTQTPRYLIKTRGQQVTLSCSPISGHRSVSWYQQTPGQGLQFLFEYFSETQRNKGNFPGRFSGRQFSNSRSEMNVSTLELGDSALYLCASSSSAGNTEAFFGQGTRLTVV.

The rearrangement joins TRBV6-1 to TRBJ1-1; the match to TRBD1 covers 7 bases. The CDR3 is made up of 17 amino acids. The ends lost 6 bases at V and 0 bases at J; junction bases unmatched: 13. From germline, CDR1 is MNHNS and CDR2 SASEGT. The CDR3 loop is CASRKRGGGGLNTEAFF. Here the CDR3 DNA reads TGTGCCAGCAGAAAAAGAGGGGGCGGGGGTTTGAACACTGAAGCTTTCTTT.

This clonotype was counted ten times or more. The chain links TRBV20-1 to TRBJ1-5; D gene ambiguous. V was shortened by 3 bases and J by 6 bases, with 6 bases between the two germline ends. Germline-derived CDR1 and CDR2 are DFQATT and SNEGSKA (reference sequence). CDR3 length: 11 amino acids. The CDR3 loop is CSASSGQPQHF. CDR3 nucleotide sequence: TGCAGTGCTAGCTCGGGTCAGCCCCAGCATTTT.

The chain joins TRBV12-3 or TRBV12-4 to TRBJ1-3; the D is unclear. Trimming left V 5 bases short and J 0 bases short, with 8 bases between. This CDR3 is 14 amino acids long. Here the CDR3 reads CASSESVSGNTIYF. In nucleotides, the CDR3 is TGTGCCAGCAGTGAGTCTGTCTCTGGAAACACCATATATTTT.

This clonotype has a handful of counts. The chain combines TRBV6-5 with TRBJ2-5; D may be TRBD1 (5 bases). V lost 2 bases and J 2 bases, leaving 12 bases between the germline ends. Germline CDR1 is MNHEY and CDR2 is SVGAGI. The CDR3 length is 15 residues. In nucleotides, the CDR3 is TGTGCCAGCAGTTACCGAGGATCAGGGCAAGAGACCCAGTACTTC. This translates into CASSYRGSGQETQYF.

Only a few counts were recorded for this clonotype. The V and J genes are TRBV5-6 and TRBJ2-7; D is uncertain. The CDR3 is made up of 15 amino acids. Trimming shortened V by 3 bases and J by 0 bases, and 13 bases separated the two germline ends. Germline V gene sequence: CDR1 SGHDT, CDR2 YYEEEE. CDR3 region: CASSSLVLGSYEQYV. The CDR3 nucleotides read TGTGCCAGCAGCTCCCTAGTCTTAGGCTCCTACGAGCAGTACGTC.

CDR3 in amino acids: CASMYRARETQYF. CDR3 in DNA: TGTGCCAGCATGTACCGAGCGCGAGAGACCCAGTACTTC. J is TRBJ2-5 and V is TRBV6-5; D gene ambiguous. Germline V CDR1 and CDR2: MNHEY, SVGAGI. V lost 7 bases and J 4 bases, leaving 13 bases between the germline ends. CDR3 length: 13 amino acids.

This sequence joins TRBV2 and TRBJ2-1; D is unresolved. Germline V gene data show CDR1 as SNHLY and CDR2 as FYNNEI. The V end was cut by 6 bases, the J end by 10 bases, with 10 bases between. The CDR3 has 11 amino acids. CDR3 DNA sequence: TGTGCCAGCAGGAGTGAGACGGAGCAGTTCTTC. As protein: CASRSETEQFF. Full variable domain (rest looked up from reference TRBV2 and TRBJ2-1): EPEVTQTPSHQVTQMGQEVILRCVPISNHLYFYWYRQILGQKVEFLVSFYNNEISEKSEIFDDQFSVERPDGSNFTLKIRSTKLEDSAMYFCASRSETEQFFGPGTRLTVL.

This clonotype turned up a few times. The chain couples TRBV7-6 to TRBJ1-3; D is unclear. V dropped 3 bases and J dropped 4 bases, with 10 bases sitting between them. Germline CDR1 reads SGHVS; CDR2 reads FNYEAQ. The CDR3 covers 14 residues. In DNA form, the CDR3 reads TGTGCCAGCAGCTTGTCCGTTGCAGGAAACACCATATATTTT. It translates to CASSLSVAGNTIYF. The full variable domain, with the rest looked up from reference TRBV7-6 and TRBJ1-3, is GAGVSQSPRYKVTKRGQDVALRCDPISGHVSLYWYRQALGQGPEFLTYFNYEAQQDKSGLPNDRFSAERPEGSISTLTIQRTEQRDSAMYRCASSLSVAGNTIYFGEGSWLTVV.

The chain joins TRBV28 to TRBJ2-3, with 9 nucleotides matching TRBD2. The junction had 8 bases not matched to a gene; V was cut back by 2 bases and J by 2 bases. The CDR3 loop spans 17 amino acids. Looked up from germline, CDR1 is MDHEN and CDR2 is SYDVKM. The CDR3 loop is CASSLGGLAMLTDTQYF. The CDR3 region has the DNA TGTGCCAGCAGTTTAGGTGGACTAGCGATGCTCACAGATACGCAGTATTTT.

This clonotype has only a few counts. This sequence joins TRBV10-3 and TRBJ2-2; D ambiguous. This CDR3 has 16 residues. Trimming removed 0 bases at V and 0 bases at J, with 8 bases between. Germline CDR1 ENHRY, CDR2 SYGVKD. The CDR3 DNA follows: TGTGCCATCAGTGAGTCCGGCGGATCGAACACCGGGGAGCTGTTTTTT. Translated: CAISESGGSNTGELFF.

The chain recombines TRBV10-3 with TRBJ2-1, with 8 positions matching TRBD2. The CDR3 consists of 15 residues. Looked up from germline, CDR1 is ENHRY and CDR2 is SYGVKD. With V trimmed by 6 bases and J by 1 base, 5 bases remained unmatched. DNA for the CDR3: TGTGCCATCAGAAAGAGCGGGAGTTCCTACAATGAGCAGTTCTTC. Translation: CAIRKSGSSYNEQFF.

The chain is built from TRBV28 and TRBJ2-6; 8 bases line up with TRBD1. Germline values: CDR1 MDHEN, CDR2 SYDVKM. V gave up 8 bases and J gave up 4 bases; unmatched junction bases: 13. This CDR3 has 17 residues. The CDR3 loop is CASGEDRAGRGANVLTF. CDR3 bases: TGTGCCAGCGGAGAGGACAGGGCCGGGCGGGGGGCCAACGTCCTGACTTTC. The full variable domain, in which reference TRBV28 and TRBJ2-6 provide the parts outside the CDR3, is DVKVTQSSRYLVKRTGEKVFLECVQDMDHENMFWYRQDPGLGLRLIYFSYDVKMKEKGDIPEGYSVSREKKERFSLILESASTNQTSMYLCASGEDRAGRGANVLTFGAGSRLTVL.

This clonotype turned up a few times. The chain joins TRBV29-1 to TRBJ2-1; D not certain. The CDR3 has 13 residues. The V gene lost 4 bases and the J gene lost 0 bases, with 7 bases spanning the gap. CDR1 and CDR2 from the germline V gene are SQVTM and ANQGSEA. CDR3 sequence (DNA): TGCAGCGTTGGAGGCCACTCCTACAATGAGCAGTTCTTC. It yields the protein CSVGGHSYNEQFF.

This clonotype was counted only a few times. The V gene is TRBV12-3 or TRBV12-4, the J gene TRBJ2-1, with D unresolved. This CDR3 comprises 14 residues. Deletions cut 8 bases from V and 0 bases from J, with 11 bases between. CDR3 coding DNA: TGTGCCAGCGGCCGAAGGAGCTCCTACAATGAGCAGTTCTTC. As protein: CASGRRSSYNEQFF.

V gene TRBV7-9 combines with J gene TRBJ1-1; D is undetermined. Germline loops: CDR1 SEHNR, CDR2 FQNEAQ (reference sequence). The CDR3 totals 14 residues. V lost 7 bases and J 5 bases, leaving 17 bases between the germline ends. The chain's CDR3 is CASNKGRPETEAFF. DNA of the CDR3: TGTGCCAGCAACAAGGGCCGTCCGGAGACTGAAGCTTTCTTT.

This clonotype has just a few counts. The V and J genes are TRBV3-1 and TRBJ2-2; D is uncertain. Trimming removed 3 bases at V and 0 bases at J, with 17 bases between. The length of the CDR3 is 18 residues. Germline CDR1 is LGHDT and CDR2 is YNNKEL (reference sequence). Here the CDR3 reads CASSHGFSQETNTGELFF. CDR3 DNA: TGTGCCAGCAGCCATGGGTTTTCTCAGGAGACGAACACCGGGGAGCTGTTTTTT.